This passage covers 14 T cell receptor beta chains from one sample sequenced in a study of CXCR3-negative and CXCR3-positive naive CD8 T cells (dated by TCRdb to the late 2010s). On the study overall, not on this receptor specifically: TRB CDR3s from CXCR3-positive naive cells showed higher hydrophobicity (lower Kidera factor 4), lower energy, and higher strength and volume indices than CXCR3-negative naive cells.

Instrument used: NextSeq 550. The Human TCR Profiling Kit (MiLaboratory) was used to prepare UMI-labeled 5' RACE TRB cDNA libraries. TCRdb reprocessed the reads and assigns one entry to each CDR3 protein sequence, leaving out DNA. This sample's records show around 150,000 distinct CDR3 sequences. 0.41% of the sample goes to the ten largest clones. These receptors have no identified antigens. The sample consisted of naive CXCR3+ CD8+ T cells from blood. In the paper's terms, the cell subset or site label means: CD45RO-CCR7+CD27+CD95- naive CD8+ T cells expressing CXCR3 (TNR3+). The receptors stem from a human donor in good health. Some clones in this sample may be carry-over from other donors' samples.

V and J are TRBV9 and TRBJ2-3. In germline, CDR1 is SGDLS, CDR2 YYNGEE. There are 14 residues in the CDR3. The CDR3 loop reads CASSASKPTDTQYF.

The chain couples TRBV10-2 to TRBJ1-1; the TCRdb call, TRBD1, lacks DNA for checking. This CDR3 is 13 amino acids long. Germline V CDR1 and CDR2: WSHSY, SAAADI. The CDR3 here is CASKAGKNTEAFF.

The chain couples TRBV5-1 to TRBJ2-7. CDR1 and CDR2 from the germline V gene are SGHRS and YFSETQ. This CDR3 contains 14 residues. The CDR3 loop reads CASSLDDGSYEQYF.

V gene TRBV28 combines with J gene TRBJ2-7; without DNA, the TCRdb call of TRBD2 cannot be checked. The CDR3 is 14 residues long. From germline, CDR1 is MDHEN and CDR2 SYDVKM. CDR3 region: CASTERATPYEQYF.

The chain combines TRBV28 with TRBJ2-1. This CDR3 is 18 amino acids long. Germline loops: CDR1 MDHEN, CDR2 SYDVKM. The CDR3 sequence: CASSLRILSEASYNEQFF. The whole variable domain, filled in from reference TRBV28 and TRBJ2-1, reads DVKVTQSSRYLVKRTGEKVFLECVQDMDHENMFWYRQDPGLGLRLIYFSYDVKMKEKGDIPEGYSVSREKKERFSLILESASTNQTSMYLCASSLRILSEASYNEQFFGPGTRLTVL.

This rearrangement joins TRBV29-1 to TRBJ2-2; the TRBD2 assignment by TCRdb is unverifiable without DNA. This CDR3 contains 14 residues. Germline values: CDR1 SQVTM, CDR2 ANQGSEA. The CDR3 region is CSVFGGDSAGELFF.

The V gene is TRBV27, the J gene TRBJ2-7; TCRdb indicates TRBD1, and absent DNA this call remains unverified. There are 15 residues in the CDR3. Germline CDR1 is MNHEY and CDR2 is SMNVEV (reference sequence). CDR3 region: CASSLSFLGGSEQYF.

V is TRBV7-6 and J is TRBJ2-1; TCRdb calls TRBD2, which cannot be checked without DNA. CDR3 length equals 15 residues. CDR1 and CDR2 from the germline V gene are SGHVS and FNYEAQ. CDR3 sequence: CASSSLAGGSDEQFF.

The chain carries TRBV7-9 and TRBJ2-3; the TCRdb D gene call, TRBD1, has no DNA to confirm it. There are 18 residues in the CDR3. Looked up from germline, CDR1 is SEHNR and CDR2 is FQNEAQ (reference sequence). The CDR3 reads CASSLSPGAGPRTDTQYF.

The rearrangement uses TRBV2 and TRBJ2-1; TCRdb designates TRBD2, a call that cannot be tested without DNA. CDR1 is SNHLY, CDR2 FYNNEI, per germline. This CDR3 comprises 14 residues. The CDR3 sequence is CASSDWARLDEQFF.

J is TRBJ2-1 and V is TRBV6-1; TCRdb lists TRBD2, though no DNA is available to test this call. This CDR3 has 14 residues. CDR1 and CDR2 from the germline V gene are MNHNS and SASEGT. The CDR3 region is CASSEVLAGNEQFF.

The genes are TRBV27 and TRBJ2-2; TCRdb gives TRBD2 as the D gene, but with no DNA this cannot be confirmed. Looked up from germline, CDR1 is MNHEY and CDR2 is SMNVEV (reference sequence). This CDR3 has 16 amino acids. The CDR3 protein is CASSLDPLGNTGELFF.

This chain connects TRBV6-1 to TRBJ2-1; the TRBD1 assignment by TCRdb is unverifiable without DNA. This CDR3 is 16 amino acids long. In germline, CDR1 is MNHNS, CDR2 SASEGT. The CDR3 spells CASSEWDRGSYNEQFF.

The chain recombines TRBV4-1 with TRBJ2-5; with no DNA, the TCRdb D assignment of TRBD2 cannot be verified. Germline V CDR1 and CDR2: MGHRA, YSYEKL. CDR3 size: 14 residues. CDR3 in amino acids: CASSQDTGGETQYF.